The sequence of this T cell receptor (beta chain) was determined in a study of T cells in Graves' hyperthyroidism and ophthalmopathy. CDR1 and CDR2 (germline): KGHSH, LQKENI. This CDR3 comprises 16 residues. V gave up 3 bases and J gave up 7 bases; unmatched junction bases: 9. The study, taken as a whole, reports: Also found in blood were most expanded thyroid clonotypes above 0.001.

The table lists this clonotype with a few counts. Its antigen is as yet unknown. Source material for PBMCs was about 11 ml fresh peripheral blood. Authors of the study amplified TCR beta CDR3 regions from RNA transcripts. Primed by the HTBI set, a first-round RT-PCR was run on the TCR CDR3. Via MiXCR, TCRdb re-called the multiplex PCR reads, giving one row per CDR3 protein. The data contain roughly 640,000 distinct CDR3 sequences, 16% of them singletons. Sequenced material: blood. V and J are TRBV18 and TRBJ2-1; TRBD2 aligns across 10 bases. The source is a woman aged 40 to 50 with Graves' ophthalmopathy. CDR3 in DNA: TGTGCCAGCTCACCGCCAACTAGCGGGAATACAAATGAGCAGTTCTTC. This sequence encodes CASSPPTSGNTNEQFF.